This T cell receptor beta chain was identified in a study of cytomegalovirus exposure and HLA in healthy donors. On this clone itself: As yet, its antigen is unknown. Other DNA sequences in the same sample also yield this CDR3.

Whole-study results and caveats: Being productive about 87% or about 30% of the time was typical of most TCR beta V segments in an earlier analysis. The Asian-associated ancestry cluster reportedly had fewer N-insertions than the approximately 610-donor mean in a later analysis. Through in vitro validation, a few CMV-associated chains were shown to be specific for CMV antigens. A later analysis linked a missense variant in DCLRE1C to the trimming of TCR beta V and J genes.

In the PCR, 60 Vbeta and 13 Jbeta primers were used. Libraries were prepared by immunoSEQ multiplex PCR; TCRdb keeps only in-frame clonotypes and omits some of them. This table holds under 200,000 clones, around 73% found once. Trimming stripped 7 bases from V and 0 bases from J, with 6 bases between. Per germline, CDR1 SNHLY and CDR2 FYNNEI. CDR3 length equals 12 residues. The chain couples TRBV2 to TRBJ2-5; perhaps TRBD2 as D (5 bases). The sequencing input was PBMCs. This receptor was identified in a woman younger than 35 in good health and CMV-seropositive. The CDR3 protein is CASTGDQETQYF. CDR3 coding DNA: TGTGCCAGCACCGGGGACCAAGAGACCCAGTACTTC.